Below are 11 T cell receptor beta chains sequenced from a single sample in a study of T-cell memory formation after mild COVID-19. Via MiXCR, TCRdb re-called the 5' RACE reads, giving one row per CDR3 protein. The repertoire holds approximately 260,000 distinct CDR3 sequences, about 17% seen once, with roughly 3.6% in the top ten. Material: PBMCs or a T cell subset sorted from them (not recorded which). All receptors come from a man younger than 35 who had mild COVID-19 (a few samples of this study predate the infection). Cell type and time point are not known.

This clonotype was recorded a few times. The CDR3 DNA reads as TGTGCCAGCAGCCCTCAGGGGGGGGGTTGGGATGAGCAGTTCTTC. Residues: CASSPQGGGWDEQFF. The rearrangement uses TRBV7-8 and TRBJ2-1, with D perhaps assigned TRBD1 or TRBD2 (7 bases each). The length of the CDR3 is 15 residues. V was cut by 5 bases and J by 8 bases, with 19 bases left in between. CDR1 SGHVS and CDR2 FQNEAQ come from the germline V gene.

This clonotype was counted a few times. The DNA of the CDR3 is TGTGCCACCACTTCAGCCGAGGGGATACTAAGCAATCAGCCCCAGCATTTT. It specifies CATTSAEGILSNQPQHF. The genes are TRBV15 and TRBJ1-5; a possible D gene is TRBD1 (5 bases). The length of the CDR3 is 17 residues. Trimming cost V 7 bases and J 1 base, with 20 bases left between them. In germline, CDR1 is LNHNV, CDR2 YYDKDF (reference sequence).

The chain combines TRBV6-2 or TRBV6-3 with TRBJ2-3; 9 nucleotides line up with TRBD1. Germline V gene data show CDR1 as MNHEY and CDR2 as SVGEGT. The CDR3 runs to 15 residues. Losses at the gene ends were 6 bases for V and 2 bases for J; bases not matched to a gene: 6. This CDR3 reads CASSSGQGDTDTQYF. CDR3 coding DNA: TGTGCCAGCAGCTCGGGACAGGGAGACACAGATACGCAGTATTTT.

The CDR3 DNA reads TGTGCCAGCAGTGATTGGGGGCGCGGAGCTTTCTTT. Amino acid sequence: CASSDWGRGAFF. J is TRBJ1-1 and V is TRBV6-1, with D perhaps TRBD1 (6 bases). CDR3 length: 12 amino acids. Trimming shortened V by 3 bases and J by 10 bases, and 12 bases separated the two germline ends. Germline V gives CDR1 MNHNS, CDR2 SASEGT.

The genes are TRBV9 and TRBJ2-3; 10 bases line up with TRBD2. Trimming at V came to 3 bases and at J to 1 base, leaving 5 bases not matched to a gene. This CDR3 is 16 amino acids long. Germline V gene lookup returns CDR1 SGDLS and CDR2 YYNGEE. DNA for the CDR3: TGTGCCAGCAGCGAAGGCCTAGCGGGGGGCACAGATACGCAGTATTTT. Protein product: CASSEGLAGGTDTQYF. Full variable domain (remainder filled in from reference TRBV9 and TRBJ2-3): DSGVTQTPKHLITATGQRVTLRCSPRSGDLSVYWYQQSLDQGLQFLIQYYNGEERAKGNILERFSAQQFPDLHSELNLSSLELGDSALYFCASSEGLAGGTDTQYFGPGTRLTVL.

The rearrangement links TRBV28 to TRBJ1-4, with D perhaps matching TRBD1 (6 bases). The germline gives CDR1 MDHEN, CDR2 SYDVKM. CDR3 length: 18 residues. The germline V and J ends were trimmed by 6 bases and 3 bases, with 23 bases remaining between them. CDR3 nucleotides: TGTGCCAGCAGCCCAGGAAGGTTTGCGGGGGCCTCTAATGAAAAACTGTTTTTT. The encoded protein is CASSPGRFAGASNEKLFF. Together with reference TRBV28 and TRBJ1-4, the CDR3 gives the full variable domain: DVKVTQSSRYLVKRTGEKVFLECVQDMDHENMFWYRQDPGLGLRLIYFSYDVKMKEKGDIPEGYSVSREKKERFSLILESASTNQTSMYLCASSPGRFAGASNEKLFFGSGTQLSVL.

The table lists this clonotype with a few counts. The rearrangement links TRBV5-1 to TRBJ2-7; weak D call: TRBD1 (5 bases). Per the germline V gene, CDR1 is SGHRS and CDR2 is YFSETQ. Trimming removed 1 base from V and 4 bases from J, with 12 bases in between. This CDR3 is 14 amino acids long. As DNA, the CDR3 is TGCGCCAGCAGCTTGCTAGACAGCTTATACGAGCAGTACTTC. As protein: CASSLLDSLYEQYF.

This clonotype was seen repeatedly, ten times or more. The gene calls are TRBV20-1 and TRBJ1-2; possible D gene TRBD1, 6 bases. Germline loops: CDR1 DFQATT, CDR2 SNEGSKA (reference sequence). The CDR3 sequence is 14 residues long. V lost 6 bases, J lost 0 bases, and 14 bases lay in between. CDR3 protein: CSAAQGTANYGYTF. The CDR3 DNA reads as TGCAGTGCCGCACAGGGAACGGCTAACTATGGCTACACCTTC.

This clonotype was counted many times. The rearrangement links TRBV7-2 to TRBJ1-2; D gene ambiguous. Trimming stripped 1 base from V and 3 bases from J, with 9 bases between. Germline CDR1 is SGHTA and CDR2 is FQGNSA. The CDR3 runs to 14 residues. The CDR3 DNA reads as TGTGCCAGCAGCTTAGATACGGTAGACTATGGCTACACCTTC. Translating it yields CASSLDTVDYGYTF.

The sample holds many counts of this clonotype. The chain employs TRBV4-3 and TRBJ2-7; TRBD1 agrees at 7 bases. The V and J ends lost 4 bases and 4 bases, in that order; junction bases with no gene match: 10. The CDR3 sequence is 15 residues long. Germline CDR1 is LGHNA and CDR2 is YSLEER. The CDR3 sequence: CASSPWDRVEYEQYF. The CDR3 DNA is TGCGCCAGCAGCCCCTGGGACAGAGTAGAGTACGAGCAGTACTTC.

This rearrangement joins TRBV4-1 to TRBJ1-2, with D perhaps matching TRBD1 (5 bases). V was shortened by 2 bases and J by 12 bases, with 16 bases between the two germline ends. Germline CDR1 is MGHRA and CDR2 is YSYEKL. The CDR3 extends over 13 amino acids. The CDR3: CASSQRGTVPHTF. The CDR3 DNA is TGCGCCAGCAGCCAACGAGGGACGGTCCCACACACCTTC.